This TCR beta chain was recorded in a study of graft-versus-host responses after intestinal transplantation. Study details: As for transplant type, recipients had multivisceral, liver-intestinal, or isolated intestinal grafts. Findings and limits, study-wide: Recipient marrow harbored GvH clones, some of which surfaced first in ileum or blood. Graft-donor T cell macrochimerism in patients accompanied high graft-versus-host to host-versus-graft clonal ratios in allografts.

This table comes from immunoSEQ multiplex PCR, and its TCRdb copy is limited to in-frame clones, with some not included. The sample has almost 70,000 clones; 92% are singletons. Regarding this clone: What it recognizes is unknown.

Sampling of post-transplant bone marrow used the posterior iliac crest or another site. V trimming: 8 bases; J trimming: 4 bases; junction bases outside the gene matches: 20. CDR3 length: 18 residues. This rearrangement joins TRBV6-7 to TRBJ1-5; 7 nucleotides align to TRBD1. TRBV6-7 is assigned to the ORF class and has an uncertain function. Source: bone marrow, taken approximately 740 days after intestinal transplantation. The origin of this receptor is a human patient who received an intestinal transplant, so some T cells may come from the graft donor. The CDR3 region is CASWRVRDSLQVNQPQHF. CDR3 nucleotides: TGTGCCAGCTGGAGGGTTCGGGACAGCCTACAAGTAAATCAGCCCCAGCATTTT.